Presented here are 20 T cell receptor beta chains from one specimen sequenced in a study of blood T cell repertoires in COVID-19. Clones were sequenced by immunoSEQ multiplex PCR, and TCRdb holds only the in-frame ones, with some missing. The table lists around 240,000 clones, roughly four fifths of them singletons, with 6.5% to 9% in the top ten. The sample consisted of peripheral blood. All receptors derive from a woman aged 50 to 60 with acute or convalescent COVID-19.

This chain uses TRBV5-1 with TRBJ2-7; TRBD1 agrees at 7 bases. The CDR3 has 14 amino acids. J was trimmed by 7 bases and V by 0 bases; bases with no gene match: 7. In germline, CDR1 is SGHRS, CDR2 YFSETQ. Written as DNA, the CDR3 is TGCGCCAGCAGCTTGGGACAGGGCCTTGGGGAGCAGTACTTC. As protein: CASSLGQGLGEQYF.

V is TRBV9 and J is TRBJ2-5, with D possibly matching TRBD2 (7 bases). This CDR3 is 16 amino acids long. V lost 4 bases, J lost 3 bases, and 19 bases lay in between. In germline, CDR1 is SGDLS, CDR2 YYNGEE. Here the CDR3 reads CASSPRFGGLEETQYF. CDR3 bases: TGTGCCAGCAGCCCTCGATTCGGGGGGCTGGAAGAGACCCAGTACTTC.

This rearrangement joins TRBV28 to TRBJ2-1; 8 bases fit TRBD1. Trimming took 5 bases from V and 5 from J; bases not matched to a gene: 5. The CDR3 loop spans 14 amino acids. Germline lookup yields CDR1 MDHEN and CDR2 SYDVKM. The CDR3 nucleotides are TGTGCCAGCAGTCAGATGACAGGGGACAATGAGCAGTTCTTC. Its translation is CASSQMTGDNEQFF.

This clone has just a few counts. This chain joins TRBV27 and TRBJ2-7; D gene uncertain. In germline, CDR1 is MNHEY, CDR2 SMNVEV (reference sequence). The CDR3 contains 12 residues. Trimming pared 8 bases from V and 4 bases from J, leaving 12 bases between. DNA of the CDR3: TGTGCCAGCGGTGGAGCCTTGTACGAGCAGTACTTC. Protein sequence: CASGGALYEQYF.

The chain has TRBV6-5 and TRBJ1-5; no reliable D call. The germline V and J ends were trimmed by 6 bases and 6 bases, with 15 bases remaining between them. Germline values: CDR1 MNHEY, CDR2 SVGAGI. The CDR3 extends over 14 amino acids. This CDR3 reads CASRPGLTVQPQHF. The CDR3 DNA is TGTGCCAGCAGACCGGGATTGACGGTTCAGCCCCAGCATTTT.

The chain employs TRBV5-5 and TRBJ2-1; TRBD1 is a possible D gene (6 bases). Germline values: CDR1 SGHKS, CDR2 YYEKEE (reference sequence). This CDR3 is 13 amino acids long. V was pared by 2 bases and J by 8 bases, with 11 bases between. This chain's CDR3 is CASSFPGADEQFF. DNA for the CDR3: TGTGCCAGCAGCTTTCCAGGGGCGGATGAGCAGTTCTTC.

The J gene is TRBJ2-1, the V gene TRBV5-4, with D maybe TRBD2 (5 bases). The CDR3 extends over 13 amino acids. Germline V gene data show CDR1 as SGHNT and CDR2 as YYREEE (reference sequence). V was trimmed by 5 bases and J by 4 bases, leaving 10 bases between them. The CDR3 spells CASRLRGYNEQFF. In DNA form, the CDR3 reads TGTGCCAGCAGACTTCGGGGTTACAATGAGCAGTTCTTC.

The CDR3 region has the DNA TGTGCCAGCAGCGGCCGAGGGTTCGACGAGCAGTACTTC. It codes for CASSGRGFDEQYF. The chain uses TRBV28 and TRBJ2-7; maybe TRBD2 (5 bases). The CDR3 length is 13 residues. V lost 6 bases and J lost 5, with 14 bases in between. The germline V gene has CDR1 MDHEN and CDR2 SYDVKM.

CDR3: CASSHLRYSYNEQFF. The CDR3 DNA reads TGCGCCAGCAGCCACCTCCGTTACTCCTACAATGAGCAGTTCTTC. This chain connects TRBV4-1 to TRBJ2-1; no firm D call. In germline, CDR1 is MGHRA, CDR2 YSYEKL. Trimming stripped 3 bases from V and 0 bases from J, with 9 bases between. The CDR3 has 15 amino acids.

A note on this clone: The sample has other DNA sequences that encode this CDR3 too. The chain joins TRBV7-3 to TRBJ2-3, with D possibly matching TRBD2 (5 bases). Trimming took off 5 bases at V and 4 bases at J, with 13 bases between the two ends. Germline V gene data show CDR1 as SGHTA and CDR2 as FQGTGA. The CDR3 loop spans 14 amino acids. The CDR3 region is CASSEGLDADTQYF. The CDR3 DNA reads TGTGCCAGCAGCGAAGGACTGGATGCAGATACGCAGTATTTT.

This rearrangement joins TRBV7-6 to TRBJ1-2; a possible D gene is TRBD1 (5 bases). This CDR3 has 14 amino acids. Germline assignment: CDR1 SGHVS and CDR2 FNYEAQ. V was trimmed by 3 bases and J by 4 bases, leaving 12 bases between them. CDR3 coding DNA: TGTGCCAGCAGCTTCACGGGGGGAAGCTATGGCTACACCTTC. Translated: CASSFTGGSYGYTF.

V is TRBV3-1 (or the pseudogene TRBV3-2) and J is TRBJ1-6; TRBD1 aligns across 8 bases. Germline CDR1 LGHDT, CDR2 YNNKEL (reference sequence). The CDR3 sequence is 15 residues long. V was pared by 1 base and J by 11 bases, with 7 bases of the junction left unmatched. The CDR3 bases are TGTGCCAGCAGCCAAGTGGTCAGGGGGCAAACACCCCTCCACTTT. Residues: CASSQVVRGQTPLHF.

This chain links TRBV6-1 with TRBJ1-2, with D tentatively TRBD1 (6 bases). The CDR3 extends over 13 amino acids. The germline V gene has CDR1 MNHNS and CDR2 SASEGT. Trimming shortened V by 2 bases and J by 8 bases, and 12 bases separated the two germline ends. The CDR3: CASSETGLMGYTF. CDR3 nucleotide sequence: TGTGCCAGCAGTGAAACAGGGCTTATGGGCTACACCTTC.

This chain's CDR3 is CATSDRAGTDTQYF. CDR3 in DNA: TGTGCCACCTCGGACAGGGCAGGCACAGATACGCAGTATTTT. V and J are TRBV27 and TRBJ2-3, with TRBD1 identical over 8 bases. This CDR3 is built from 14 residues. V gave up 10 bases and J gave up 1 base; unmatched junction bases: 7. Germline V gene lookup returns CDR1 MNHEY and CDR2 SMNVEV (reference sequence).

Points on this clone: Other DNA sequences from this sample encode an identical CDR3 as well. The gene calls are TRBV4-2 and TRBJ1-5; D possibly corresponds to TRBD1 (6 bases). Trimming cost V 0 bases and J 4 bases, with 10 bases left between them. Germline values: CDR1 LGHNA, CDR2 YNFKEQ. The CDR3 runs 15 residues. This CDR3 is CASSQERGGNQPQHF. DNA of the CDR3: TGTGCCAGCAGCCAAGAAAGGGGGGGGAATCAGCCCCAGCATTTT.

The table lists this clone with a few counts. The CDR3 DNA sequence: TGTGCCTGGAGTGTACTATCTAGAGGGCGGAATTCACCCCTCCACTTT. It encodes CAWSVLSRGRNSPLHF. The chain is built from TRBV30 and TRBJ1-6; D unclear. CDR1 and CDR2 (germline): GTSNPN, SVGIG (reference sequence). Deletions cut 0 bases from V and 7 bases from J, with 16 bases between. This CDR3 has 16 residues.

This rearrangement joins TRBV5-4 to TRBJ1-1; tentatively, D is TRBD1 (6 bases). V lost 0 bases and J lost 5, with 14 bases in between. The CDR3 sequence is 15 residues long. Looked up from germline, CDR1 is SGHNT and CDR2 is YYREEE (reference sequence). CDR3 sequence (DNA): TGTGCCAGCAGCTTGGGAGGGACACGGAAAACTGAAGCTTTCTTT. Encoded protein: CASSLGGTRKTEAFF.

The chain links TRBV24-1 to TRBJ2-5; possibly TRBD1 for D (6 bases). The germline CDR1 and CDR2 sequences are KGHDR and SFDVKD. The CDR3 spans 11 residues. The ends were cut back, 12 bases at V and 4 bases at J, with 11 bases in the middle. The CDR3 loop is CAVQGGETQYF. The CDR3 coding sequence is TGTGCCGTACAGGGTGGAGAGACCCAGTACTTC.

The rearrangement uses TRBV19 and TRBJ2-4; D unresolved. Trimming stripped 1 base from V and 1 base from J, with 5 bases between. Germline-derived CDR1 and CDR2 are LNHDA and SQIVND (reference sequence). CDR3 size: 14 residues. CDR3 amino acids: CASSIAMAKNIQYF. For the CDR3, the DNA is TGTGCCAGTAGTATAGCCATGGCCAAAAACATTCAGTACTTC.

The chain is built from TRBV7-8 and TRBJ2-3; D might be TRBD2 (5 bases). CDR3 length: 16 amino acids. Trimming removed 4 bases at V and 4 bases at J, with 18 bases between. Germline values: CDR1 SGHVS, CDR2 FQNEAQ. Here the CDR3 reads CASSSSPRFGADTQYF. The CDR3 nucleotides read TGTGCCAGCAGCTCGAGCCCTAGGTTCGGGGCAGATACGCAGTATTTT.